This T cell receptor (beta chain) was sequenced in a study of early T cells in non-severe SARS-CoV-2 infection. Findings of the study overall: The matching step, a VDJdb search, favored anti-spike CD8 responses and missed private and CD4 specificities.

In this sample, this clonotype turned up a few times. The antigen remains unidentified. Individual cDNA molecules each received unique molecular identifiers attached to them. One entry per CDR3 protein, called by TCRdb with MiXCR from the 5' RACE reads. The data hold more than 25,000 distinct CDR3 sequences, with about 5.1% observed a single time. Trimming removed 6 bases at V and 0 bases at J, with 7 bases between. The germline V gene encodes CDR1 ENHRY and CDR2 SYGVKD. The CDR3 sequence is 13 residues long. The sequenced sample consisted of whole blood. The chain carries TRBV10-3 and TRBJ2-3; D unclear. The sequence derives from an adult who was a healthcare worker with PCR-confirmed SARS-CoV-2 infection or an uninfected control (not recorded which). CDR3 residues: CAIRGSSTDTQYF. CDR3 DNA: TGTGCCATCAGGGGCAGTAGCACAGATACGCAGTATTTT.